The rows below give T cell receptor beta chains drawn from one sample of a study of shared clonotypes between healthy human individuals. The repertoire was sequenced with immunoSEQ multiplex PCR; TCRdb's copy has only in-frame clones and lacks some. Of hundreds of thousands of clones listed, approximately 95% are singletons. Sequencing was performed on naive CD8+ T cells sorted from blood. These receptors all stem from a woman aged 25 to 39 in good health. Each CDR3 is given with its conserved first and last residue. The D gene is left open where the match is weak.

D,V,length,J,CDR3,DNA
TRBD2,TRBV6-6,16,TRBJ2-3,CASSPLGEGRTDTQYF,TGTGCCAGCAGTCCATTGGGGGAGGGCCGGACAGATACGCAGTATTTT
NA,TRBV27,13,TRBJ1-1,CASSFGPGTEAFF,TGTGCCAGCAGTTTTGGGCCAGGCACTGAAGCTTTCTTT
TRBD2,TRBV4-1,19,TRBJ2-3,CASSQPSSGRSPSTDTQYF,TGCGCCAGCAGCCAACCCTCTAGCGGGAGGTCCCCTAGCACAGATACGCAGTATTTT
TRBD2,TRBV15,17,TRBJ2-7,CATSSGHIGLGLYEQYF,TGTGCCACCAGCAGCGGGCACATTGGACTAGGGCTCTACGAGCAGTACTTC
NA,TRBV5-1,15,TRBJ1-2,CASSQENGLNYGYTF,TGCGCCAGCAGCCAGGAGAACGGACTAAACTATGGCTACACCTTC
NA,TRBV5-4,14,TRBJ2-5,CASSFPWGEETQYF,TGTGCCAGCAGCTTTCCCTGGGGGGAAGAGACCCAGTACTTC
TRBD2,TRBV7-6,16,TRBJ2-1,CASSPETSGRRDEQFF,TGTGCCAGCAGCCCCGAGACTAGCGGGAGAAGGGATGAGCAGTTCTTC
NA,TRBV13,13,TRBJ2-7,CASSLWGSYEQYF,TGTGCCAGCAGCTTATGGGGATCCTACGAGCAGTACTTC
TRBD2,TRBV28,14,TRBJ2-7,CASSASGSSYEQYF,TGTGCCAGCAGTGCTAGCGGGAGCTCCTACGAGCAGTACTTC
TRBD1,TRBV2,15,TRBJ1-1,CASRARTGLGTEAFF,TGTGCCAGCAGAGCGCGGACAGGGTTGGGTACTGAAGCTTTCTTT
TRBD2,TRBV27,15,TRBJ2-7,CASSVGTSGRNEQYF,TGTGCCAGCAGTGTAGGGACTAGCGGGAGGAACGAGCAGTACTTC
NA,TRBV4-2,16,TRBJ1-5,CASSQEEGTGNQPQHF,TGTGCCAGCAGCCAAGAGGAGGGCACAGGCAATCAGCCCCAGCATTTT
NA,TRBV6-6,14,TRBJ2-3,CASSYSGSADTQYF,TGTGCCAGCAGTTACTCAGGGAGTGCAGATACGCAGTATTTT
TRBD2,TRBV28,15,TRBJ2-7,CASSLRLAGAREQYF,TGTGCCAGCAGCCTTCGACTAGCGGGAGCCCGAGAGCAGTACTTC
NA,TRBV29-1,13,TRBJ1-2,CSVEVTGIYGYTF,TGCAGCGTTGAAGTCACCGGGATATATGGCTACACCTTC
NA,TRBV5-1,16,TRBJ1-3,CASSLVGQSSGNTIYF,TGCGCCAGCAGCTTGGTGGGACAAAGCTCTGGAAACACCATATATTTT
NA,TRBV27,14,TRBJ1-2,CASSTQGIDYGYTF,TGTGCCAGCAGTACTCAGGGGATCGACTATGGCTACACCTTC
TRBD1,TRBV28,15,TRBJ2-7,CASSLEDRASDEQYF,TGTGCCAGCAGTTTAGAGGACAGGGCCTCCGACGAGCAGTACTTC
TRBD2,TRBV13,15,TRBJ2-7,CASSPTSGSSYEQYF,TGTGCCAGCAGTCCGACTAGCGGAAGCTCCTACGAGCAGTACTTC
TRBD1,TRBV28,12,TRBJ2-7,CASLTGSGEQYF,TGTGCCAGCCTGACAGGGTCGGGCGAGCAGTACTTC